The rows below give T cell receptor beta chains drawn from one sample of a study of shared clonotypes between healthy human individuals. The table came from immunoSEQ multiplex PCR; TCRdb's copy has only in-frame clones and leaves some out. The sample includes 850,000 to 1,200,000 clones, around 74% of them seen just once. The sequencing sample was made of memory CD4+ T cells sorted from blood. The receptor source for this set is a man aged 18 to 30 in good health. CDR3s include the opening cysteine and the closing phenylalanine or tryptophan. Fields, in order: J gene, clone size, V gene, D gene, CDR3 DNA, CDR3 protein. D genes are given only for firm matches. Clone size appears in some rows only: once, few, many, or a class for an expanded clone.

j_call: TRBJ2-7; clone_size: NA; v_call: TRBV11-2; d_call: NA; cdr3_nt: TGTGCCAGCAGCTTCTCCGGAGGGAGCCTTACCTACGAGCAGTACTTC; cdr3_aa: CASSFSGGSLTYEQYF
j_call: TRBJ2-7; clone_size: NA; v_call: TRBV5-1; d_call: NA; cdr3_nt: TGCGCCAGCAGCTCATCGTCGGGCAGAGCCTACGAGCAGTACTTC; cdr3_aa: CASSSSSGRAYEQYF
j_call: TRBJ2-1; clone_size: NA; v_call: TRBV7-2; d_call: TRBD2; cdr3_nt: TGTGCCAGCAGCTTCCGGGACTATCCCTACAATGAGCAGTTCTTC; cdr3_aa: CASSFRDYPYNEQFF
j_call: TRBJ1-5; clone_size: NA; v_call: TRBV5-4; d_call: NA; cdr3_nt: TGTGCCAGCAGCTTGGAGGGAAGCAGTCAGCCCCAGCATTTT; cdr3_aa: CASSLEGSSQPQHF
j_call: TRBJ2-3; clone_size: NA; v_call: TRBV2; d_call: NA; cdr3_nt: TGTGCCAGCAGTGACAGGCGGATCACAGATACGCAGTATTTT; cdr3_aa: CASSDRRITDTQYF
j_call: TRBJ1-6; clone_size: NA; v_call: TRBV5-1; d_call: NA; cdr3_nt: TGCGCCAGCAGCGCGGACGCTAGTAATTCACCCCTCCACTTT; cdr3_aa: CASSADASNSPLHF
j_call: TRBJ2-1; clone_size: NA; v_call: TRBV5-4; d_call: NA; cdr3_nt: TGTGCCAGCAGCCTCGGCGGGGTCGCTGGTAATGAGCAGTTCTTC; cdr3_aa: CASSLGGVAGNEQFF
j_call: TRBJ2-1; clone_size: NA; v_call: TRBV11-2; d_call: TRBD2; cdr3_nt: TGTGCCAGCAGCCAGATTAGCGGGGGGATCTACAATGAGCAGTTCTTC; cdr3_aa: CASSQISGGIYNEQFF
j_call: TRBJ1-1; clone_size: NA; v_call: TRBV19; d_call: TRBD1; cdr3_nt: TGTGCCAGTAGGAAGGACAGGGTAGGCACTGAAGCTTTCTTT; cdr3_aa: CASRKDRVGTEAFF
j_call: TRBJ1-6; clone_size: many; v_call: TRBV6-1; d_call: NA; cdr3_nt: TGTGCCAGCAGTGTTTACAGTAATTCACCCCTCCACTTT; cdr3_aa: CASSVYSNSPLHF
j_call: TRBJ2-7; clone_size: NA; v_call: TRBV5-4; d_call: NA; cdr3_nt: TGTGCCAGCAGCTTGGTGTCTACCTACGAGCAGTACTTC; cdr3_aa: CASSLVSTYEQYF
j_call: TRBJ1-1; clone_size: many; v_call: TRBV9; d_call: NA; cdr3_nt: TGTGCCAGCAGCGTGGTAAGGAACACTGAAGCTTTCTTT; cdr3_aa: CASSVVRNTEAFF
j_call: TRBJ1-6; clone_size: NA; v_call: TRBV19; d_call: TRBD1; cdr3_nt: TGTGCCAGTAGTACCGGGACAGTTAATTCACCCCTCCACTTT; cdr3_aa: CASSTGTVNSPLHF
j_call: TRBJ2-7; clone_size: NA; v_call: TRBV29-1; d_call: TRBD1; cdr3_nt: TGCAGCGTAGAGGTACAGGGGATCTACGAGCAGTACTTC; cdr3_aa: CSVEVQGIYEQYF
j_call: TRBJ2-7; clone_size: NA; v_call: TRBV9; d_call: TRBD2; cdr3_nt: TGTGCCAGCAGCGTAGAGGGGAGGGGCTACGAGCAGTACTTC; cdr3_aa: CASSVEGRGYEQYF
j_call: TRBJ2-2; clone_size: NA; v_call: TRBV5-1; d_call: NA; cdr3_nt: TGCGCCAGCAGCGACACCGGGAAGAACACCGGGGAGCTGTTTTTT; cdr3_aa: CASSDTGKNTGELFF
j_call: TRBJ2-7; clone_size: NA; v_call: TRBV28; d_call: NA; cdr3_nt: TGTGCCAGCAAGGGACCGAGCTCCTACGAGCAGTACTTC; cdr3_aa: CASKGPSSYEQYF
j_call: TRBJ1-1; clone_size: NA; v_call: TRBV6-1; d_call: NA; cdr3_nt: TGTGCCAGCAGTGGTCACAGTGCGCCTGAAGCTTTCTTT; cdr3_aa: CASSGHSAPEAFF
j_call: TRBJ2-1; clone_size: once; v_call: TRBV4-2; d_call: TRBD2; cdr3_nt: TGTGCCAGCAGCCGGGAAGGGGGACTAGCGGGAGACAATGAGCAGTTCTTC; cdr3_aa: CASSREGGLAGDNEQFF
j_call: TRBJ1-1; clone_size: NA; v_call: TRBV6-6; d_call: NA; cdr3_nt: TGTGCCATACAGGGCCAGATGAACACTGAAGCTTTCTTT; cdr3_aa: CAIQGQMNTEAFF